The next 32 T cell receptor gamma chains were all read from a single sample in a study of γδ T cells in repeated Plasmodium falciparum infection. Flow sorting of PBMC yielded separate Vgamma9/Vdelta2+ and Vdelta2-negative gammadelta T cell populations for bulk repertoire analysis. TCRdb redid the clone calls on the multiplex PCR reads with CATT. The sample yields 20,000 to 30,000 gamma-chain clones, less than 3.5% seen once. Material: gamma-delta T cells from blood. All receptors come from a pool of human donors (malaria-infected and uninfected, not separated).

This clone was observed a few times. This DNA's translation and the protein TCRdb lists, from a much larger clone, do not match at residue 5, likely due to a read error; the protein shown is translated from the DNA. V is TRGV2 and J is TRGJ1 or TRGJ2. In the absence of a J gene in TCRdb, the DNA was matched to germline to assign it here. CDR1 EGSNGY and CDR2 YDSYNSKV come from the germline V gene. The CDR3 covers 14 residues. In DNA form, the CDR3 reads TGTGCCACCTGGGGCGGGGTAAATTATTATAAGAAACTCTTT. Translated, it gives CATWGGVNYYKKLF.

This clone showed up many times. The TCRdb protein, from a much larger clone, departs from this DNA's translation at residue 7, likely by read error; the protein shown derives from the DNA. J is TRGJ1 or TRGJ2 and V is TRGV9. TCRdb supplies no J gene; here it was assigned by aligning the nucleotide sequence to germline. This CDR3 spans 13 amino acids. Trimming cost V 2 bases and J 5 bases; bases outside gene matches: 6. The germline gives CDR1 GITISATS, CDR2 ISYDGTV (reference sequence). CDR3 nucleotide sequence: TGTGCCTTGTGGGAGGCAGCACATTATAAGAAACTCTTT. It yields the protein CALWEAAHYKKLF.

Comment on this clone: At one boundary the junction diverges from the germline segment, which might be a read error. The chain employs TRGV8 and TRGJ1 or TRGJ2. The J gene, absent from TCRdb, was called here by matching the DNA to germline. The CDR3 contains 12 residues. Germline V CDR1 and CDR2: VENAVY, YDSYNSRV. CDR3 coding DNA: TGTGCAACCTCCTGTTGTTATAATAAGAAACTCTTT. Translating it yields CATSCCYNKKLF.

This clone was counted ten times or more. For this DNA, TCRdb reports the protein of a much larger clone, which diverges at residue 12, most likely from a read error; the protein presented here is translated directly from the DNA. V gene TRGV9 was called; the J gene was not. The germline gives CDR1 GITISATS, CDR2 ISYDGTV (reference sequence). This CDR3 is built from 14 residues. CDR3 region: CALWEILHYYKELF. The CDR3, as DNA: TGTGCCTTGTGGGAGATCCTCCATTATTATAAGGAACTCTTT.

In this sample, this clone turned up a few times. The protein TCRdb gives is from a much larger clone and does not agree with this DNA's translation at residue 8, likely a read error; the protein shown here comes from the DNA. The chain employs TRGV9 and TRGJ1 or TRGJ2. As TCRdb names no J gene, one was assigned here on the basis of a DNA match to germline. Germline loops: CDR1 GITISATS, CDR2 ISYDGTV (reference sequence). This CDR3 is built from 13 residues. CDR3 in DNA: TGTGCCCTTGCCGGGCTGAATTGTTATAAGAAACTCTTT. Protein sequence: CALAGLNCYKKLF.

The sample holds a few counts of this clone. One base separates it from a far larger clone, so it is likely a read error. Other DNA sequences in the same sample also yield this CDR3. The rearrangement links TRGV9 to TRGJP. The J gene was missing in TCRdb and was found by matching the end of the DNA to germline. The CDR3 loop spans 17 amino acids. Germline V CDR1 and CDR2: GITISATS, ISYDGTV (reference sequence). CDR3: CALWEVLCELGKKIKVF. In nucleotides, the CDR3 is TGTGCCCTGTGGGAGGTGCTCTGTGAGTTGGGCAAAAAAATCAAGGTATTT.

As concerns this clone: A read error likely explains this, since a far larger clone differs by one base. The same CDR3 is also encoded by other DNA sequences in this sample. The chain has TRGV9 and TRGJP1. The J gene is absent in TCRdb and was assigned here via DNA matching to germline. Germline loops: CDR1 GITISATS, CDR2 ISYDGTV (reference sequence). The CDR3 totals 17 residues. The CDR3 bases are TGCGCCTTGTGGGACCACAGGGAATATACCACTGGTTGGTTCAAGATATTT. Amino acid sequence: CALWDHREYTTGWFKIF.

This clone has a handful of counts. For this DNA, TCRdb reports the protein of a much larger clone, which diverges at residue 6, most likely from a read error; the protein presented here is translated directly from the DNA. V gene TRGV9 combines with J gene TRGJ1 or TRGJ2. Germline matching of the DNA provided the J gene here, since TCRdb leaves it blank. The V and J ends lost 3 bases and 5 bases, in that order; junction bases with no gene match: 10. The CDR3 has 14 amino acids. Germline values: CDR1 GITISATS, CDR2 ISYDGTV (reference sequence). In DNA, the CDR3 is TGTGCCTTGTGGGAGATGCTACCGAATTATAAGAAACTCTTT. Translating gives CALWEMLPNYKKLF.

In this sample, this clone turned up many times. This sequence may be a read error, since a much larger clone differs from it by one base. The CDR3, as DNA: TGTACCACCTGGGAATATACCACTGGTTGGTTCAAGATATTT. Translated, it gives CTTWEYTTGWFKIF. The rearrangement joins TRGV4 to TRGJP1. No J gene was available from TCRdb, and it was assigned here by a germline match of the DNA. This CDR3 is built from 14 residues. Germline V gene data show CDR1 as EGSTGY and CDR2 as YDSYTSSV.

In regard to this clone: The TCRdb record carries a much larger clone's protein, which differs from this DNA's translation at residue 3; a read error is the likely cause, and the protein listed here is the DNA translation. The rearrangement links TRGV5 to TRGJ1 or TRGJ2. The J gene, left out of TCRdb, was set here by checking the DNA against germline. This CDR3 spans 18 amino acids. The V gene's germline CDR1 is VINAFY and CDR2 YDVSNSKD. The CDR3 is CAAWDRPSKFSNYYKKLF. DNA of the CDR3: TGTGCCGCCTGGGACAGGCCGTCCAAGTTTTCGAATTATTATAAGAAACTCTTT.

This rearrangement joins TRGV9 to TRGJ1 or TRGJ2. TCRdb records no J gene; here it was assigned by comparing the DNA to germline. The ends lost 3 bases at V and 0 bases at J; junction bases unmatched: 11. The CDR3 spans 16 residues. Per the germline V gene, CDR1 is GITISATS and CDR2 is ISYDGTV (reference sequence). The CDR3 DNA sequence: TGTGCCTTGTGGGAGCCAACCCCCTGGAATTATTATAAGAAACTCTTT. It codes for CALWEPTPWNYYKKLF.

Notes on this clone: The protein in TCRdb stems from a much larger clone and differs at residue 5 from this DNA's translation, likely a read error; here the protein is translated from the DNA. This sequence joins TRGV3 and TRGJ1 or TRGJ2. The J gene, left out of TCRdb, was set here by checking the DNA against germline. The V gene's germline CDR1 is VTNTFY and CDR2 YDVSTARD (reference sequence). The CDR3 is made up of 13 amino acids. The CDR3 bases are TGTGCCACCTGGGGCAGGCTTGGCTATAAGAAACTCTTT. Amino acids: CATWGRLGYKKLF.

This clone showed up many times. The likely explanation is a read error, given a far larger clone one base away. Additional DNA sequences in this sample encode the identical CDR3. This chain joins TRGV4 and TRGJ1 or TRGJ2. This CDR3 has 13 residues. From germline, CDR1 is EGSTGY and CDR2 YDSYTSSV. The CDR3 loop is CATWVLYYYKKLF. CDR3 sequence (DNA): TGTGCTACCTGGGTACTATATTATTATAAGAAACTCTTT.

In its sample, this clone was seen many times. It differs at one base from a far larger clone, so likely a read error. It is unclear where the CDR3 begins or ends on the DNA, so no DNA is shown, and the CDR3 is as TCRdb lists it. Other DNA sequences in this specimen translate into the identical CDR3. J gene calling gave no result, while the V gene is TRGV9. Counting both end residues, the CDR3 totals 32 amino acids. Germline V lookup: CDR1 GITISATS, CDR2 ISYDGTV (reference sequence). CDR3 amino acids: CALWEVQGAARNSLAVEQHLLSQVSIGRIQHF.

The table lists this clone with many counts. V is TRGV9 and J is TRGJ1 or TRGJ2. Trimming took 3 bases from V and 7 from J; bases not matched to a gene: 6. The CDR3 runs to 12 residues. Germline-derived CDR1 and CDR2 are GITISATS and ISYDGTV (reference sequence). In DNA form, the CDR3 reads TGTGCCTTGTGGGAGCCGCAGTATAAGAAACTCTTT. It is translated as CALWEPQYKKLF.

This clone appeared many times. TCRdb attributes to this sequence the protein of a much larger clone, which differs from the DNA translation at residue 10; a read error is likely, and the protein displayed is translated from the DNA. CDR3: CATWDDNYYTKLF. The CDR3 region has the DNA TGTGCCACCTGGGATGACAATTATTATACGAAACTCTTT. This chain uses TRGV8 with TRGJ1 or TRGJ2. TCRdb offers no J gene call, so here the DNA was matched to germline to obtain one. The germline gives CDR1 VENAVY, CDR2 YDSYNSRV. There are 13 residues in the CDR3.

Remarks on this clone: This likely stems from a read error, as it lies one base from a far larger clone. The sample holds other DNA sequences that translate to the same CDR3. J is TRGJ1 or TRGJ2 and V is TRGV9. The germline V gene encodes CDR1 GITISATS and CDR2 ISYDGTV (reference sequence). V shed 3 bases and J 10 bases; nucleotides not matched to a gene: 18. This CDR3 region has 15 residues. CDR3 nucleotide sequence: TGTGCCTTGTGGGAGCCCCCAAGAGGCTACTACAAGAAACTCTTT. This codes for CALWEPPRGYYKKLF.

Regarding this clone: A far bigger clonotype differs at one base, so this is likely a read error. The V gene is TRGV5; the J gene was not called. Germline lookup yields CDR1 VINAFY and CDR2 YDVSNSKD. CDR3 length: 13 residues. This CDR3 reads CATWDRQGYKKLF. For the CDR3, the DNA is TGTGCCACCTGGGACAGGCAGGGGTATAAGAAGCTCTTT.

As for this clone: This DNA's translation and the protein TCRdb lists, from a much larger clone, do not match at residue 9, likely due to a read error; the protein shown is translated from the DNA. V gene TRGV8 was called; the J gene was not. This CDR3 is built from 11 residues. In germline, CDR1 is VENAVY, CDR2 YDSYNSRV. CDR3 coding DNA: TGTGCCACCTGGGATAGAAACGAGAGACTCTTT. Translating it yields CATWDRNERLF.

On this clone: The TCRdb record carries a much larger clone's protein, which differs from this DNA's translation at residue 3; a read error is the likely cause, and the protein listed here is the DNA translation. The V call is TRGV9, the J call TRGJ1 or TRGJ2. Here the J gene came from matching the DNA to germline, since TCRdb omits it. CDR1 and CDR2 (germline): GITISATS, ISYDGTV (reference sequence). This CDR3 is 14 amino acids long. CDR3 amino acids: CASWEVVDYYKKLF. DNA for the CDR3: TGTGCCTCGTGGGAGGTAGTGGATTATTATAAGAAACTCTTT.

Only a few counts were recorded for this clone. A read error may explain this, as a much larger clone is one base away. The chain has TRGV5 and TRGJ1 or TRGJ2. CDR1 and CDR2 from the germline V gene are VINAFY and YDVSNSKD. This CDR3 region has 15 residues. Losses at the gene ends were 2 bases for V and 5 bases for J; bases not matched to a gene: 12. CDR3 protein: CATWDISQDHYKKLF. The DNA for the CDR3 is TGTGCCACCTGGGACATCTCCCAGGATCATTATAAGAAACTCTTT.

A few counts support this clone. It is likely a read error: a sequence one base away is far more abundant. The sample contains more than one DNA sequence encoding this CDR3. The J gene went uncalled, whereas the V gene is TRGV9. CDR3 length equals 18 residues. Germline CDR1 GITISATS, CDR2 ISYDGTV (reference sequence). This CDR3 is CALWEELNQELGKKIKVF. The CDR3 DNA reads as TGTGCCTTGTGGGAGGAACTAAACCAAGAGTTGGGCAAAAAAATCAAGGTATTC.

The sample holds many counts of this clone. TCRdb pairs this DNA with a much larger clone's protein that differs at residue 9, likely a read error; the protein shown was translated from the DNA. The chain combines TRGV9 with TRGJP. The CDR3 runs 16 residues. The germline V gene encodes CDR1 GITISATS and CDR2 ISYDGTV (reference sequence). CDR3 coding DNA: TGTGCCTTGTGGGAGTATCAAGAGTTTGGCAAAAAAATCAAGGTATTT. Translation: CALWEYQEFGKKIKVF.

To note about this clone: This sequence is one base from a far larger clone and is likely a read error. This same CDR3 is encoded by further DNA sequences in the sample. The V and J genes are TRGV9 and TRGJP2. In the absence of a J gene in TCRdb, the DNA was matched to germline to assign it here. Germline CDR1 GITISATS, CDR2 ISYDGTV (reference sequence). The length of the CDR3 is 18 residues. CDR3 sequence reads: CALWEPPENLGGDWIKTF. CDR3 DNA sequence: TGTGCCCTGTGGGAGCCGCCCGAAAATCTCGGTGGTGATTGGATCAAGACGTTT.

This clone was recorded a few times. A single base is all that separates this from a far larger clone, so a read error is likely. The sample holds other DNA sequences that translate to the same CDR3. The J gene has no call, while the V gene is TRGV9. Germline values: CDR1 GITISATS, CDR2 ISYDGTV (reference sequence). This CDR3 region has 11 residues. Written as DNA, the CDR3 is TGTGCCTTGTGGGAGACCTATAAGAAACTTTTT. It codes for CALWETYKKLF.

At least ten counts were recorded for this clone. This DNA's translation and the protein TCRdb lists, from a much larger clone, do not match at residue 4, likely due to a read error; the protein shown is translated from the DNA. The chain joins TRGV9 to TRGJ1 or TRGJ2. Germline CDR1 GITISATS, CDR2 ISYDGTV (reference sequence). This CDR3 contains 11 residues. The CDR3 loop is CALRELCKKLF. CDR3 DNA sequence: TGTGCCTTGCGGGAGTTGTGCAAGAAACTCTTT.

This clone was seen ten or more times. This DNA's translation differs at residue 9 from TCRdb's protein, which comes from a much larger clone; a read error is likely, and the protein shown is translated from the DNA. The CDR3: CALWEVRGCKKLF. As DNA, the CDR3 is TGTGCCTTGTGGGAGGTTCGAGGTTGTAAGAAACTCTTT. The chain is built from TRGV9 and TRGJ1 or TRGJ2. The J gene, left out of TCRdb, was set here by checking the DNA against germline. CDR1 and CDR2 (germline): GITISATS, ISYDGTV (reference sequence). The CDR3 has 13 amino acids. Unmatched junction bases numbered 9, after V lost 1 base and J lost 9 bases.

This clone appeared many times. The TCRdb protein comes from a much larger clone and disagrees with this DNA's translation at residue 12, likely due to a read error; the protein given here is derived from the DNA. The J gene is TRGJP, the V gene TRGV9. Germline CDR1 is GITISATS and CDR2 is ISYDGTV (reference sequence). The CDR3 has 15 amino acids. This chain's CDR3 is CALWELKLGKKVKVF. The DNA for the CDR3 is TGTGCCTTGTGGGAGTTAAAGTTGGGCAAAAAAGTCAAGGTATTT.

This clone is medium-sized in the sample. Other DNA sequences in the same sample also yield this CDR3. The V and J genes are TRGV9 and TRGJ1 or TRGJ2. Germline loops: CDR1 GITISATS, CDR2 ISYDGTV (reference sequence). J was trimmed by 10 bases and V by 6 bases; bases with no gene match: 12. The CDR3 contains 12 residues. CDR3 in DNA: TGTGCCTTGTGGACCCTTTTGGGCAAGAAACTCTTT. Protein product: CALWTLLGKKLF.

This clone was seen many times. TCRdb's protein does not match the DNA translation at residue 6; the protein provided is translated from the DNA. This chain links TRGV8 with TRGJ1 or TRGJ2. Germline values: CDR1 VENAVY, CDR2 YDSYNSRV. CDR3 size: 12 residues. After removal of 4 bases from V and 2 bases from J, the junction contained 2 bases not matched to a gene. The CDR3 loop reads CATWEYYYKKLF. The CDR3 nucleotides are TGTGCCACCTGGGAATATTATTATAAGAAACTCTTT.

This clone was recorded many times. This probably arose from a read error, given a far larger clone one base away. Other DNA sequences in this specimen translate into the identical CDR3. The chain has TRGV9 and TRGJP2. Assignment of the J gene here rests on matching the DNA to germline, because TCRdb gives none. Germline lookup yields CDR1 GITISATS and CDR2 ISYDGTV (reference sequence). The CDR3 is 11 residues long. CDR3 DNA: TGCGCCTTGTGGGAGGGTCGGATCAAGACGTTT. Amino acid sequence: CALWEGRIKTF.

This clone was seen repeatedly, ten times or more. The protein given by TCRdb reflects a much larger clone and differs at residue 3 from this DNA's translation, likely from a read error; the protein shown is the DNA's translation. The rearrangement uses TRGV9 and TRGJP. The J gene was not available in TCRdb and was assigned here by matching the DNA to germline segments. This CDR3 is 13 amino acids long. The germline CDR1 and CDR2 sequences are GITISATS and ISYDGTV (reference sequence). Losses at the gene ends were 12 bases for V and 7 bases for J; bases not matched to a gene: 6. CDR3 amino acids: CAPGELGKKIKVF. DNA for the CDR3: TGTGCCCCAGGGGAGTTGGGCAAAAAAATCAAGGTATTT.